One and the same sample provided the 11 T cell receptor beta chains below, sequenced in a study of T cell responses to AZD1222 COVID-19 vaccine. TCRdb's table, derived via immunoSEQ multiplex PCR, lists solely in-frame clones and lacks some. Of about 130,000 clones listed, 88% are singletons. Sequenced here: peripheral blood, sampled 28 days after the second AZD1222 dose. All receptors come from an adult who received the AZD1222 COVID-19 vaccine.

The genes are TRBV4-1 and TRBJ2-1, with TRBD2 matching 14 bases. Germline trimming cut 6 bases from V and 5 bases from J; bases unmatched to any gene: 6. Germline CDR1 is MGHRA and CDR2 is YSYEKL. The CDR3 runs 16 residues. The CDR3 spells CASRKLTSGRDNEQFF. CDR3 DNA sequence: TGCGCCAGCAGGAAACTGACTAGCGGGAGGGACAATGAGCAGTTCTTC.

The V and J genes are TRBV7-9 and TRBJ2-2; 11 bases map to TRBD1. This CDR3 is 15 amino acids long. Germline CDR1 and CDR2: SEHNR and FQNEAQ (reference sequence). The junction had 0 bases not matched to a gene; V was cut back by 3 bases and J by 3 bases. This CDR3 is CASSLGQGDTGELFF. DNA of the CDR3: TGTGCCAGCAGCTTGGGACAGGGGGACACCGGGGAGCTGTTTTTT.

The chain has TRBV11-2 and TRBJ1-1; 8 bases map to TRBD1. The CDR3 totals 12 residues. The V and J ends lost 1 base and 10 bases, in that order; junction bases with no gene match: 2. CDR1 and CDR2 from the germline V gene are SGHAT and FQNNGV. CDR3 region: CASSLGQGRAFF. DNA for the CDR3: TGTGCCAGCAGCTTAGGACAGGGGAGAGCTTTCTTT.

This chain uses TRBV19 with TRBJ2-1; 7 bases are a match to TRBD1. The trim removed 4 bases at V and 1 base at J, leaving 7 bases unmatched. Germline values: CDR1 LNHDA, CDR2 SQIVND (reference sequence). The CDR3 covers 16 residues. The CDR3 sequence: CASSTHDRVSYNEQFF. As DNA, the CDR3 is TGTGCCAGTAGTACTCACGACAGGGTTTCCTACAATGAGCAGTTCTTC.

The chain recombines TRBV6-2 or TRBV6-3 with TRBJ1-1, with a tentative D call TRBD1 (6 bases). The germline gives CDR1 MNHEY, CDR2 SVGEGT. This CDR3 region has 15 residues. Trimming removed 2 bases from V and 4 bases from J, with 14 bases in between. CDR3 bases: TGTGCCAGCAGTTACGGGGGGCTCCTGGTCACTGAAGCTTTCTTT. Its protein is CASSYGGLLVTEAFF.

The V and J genes are TRBV7-2 and TRBJ1-6; no firm D call. The ends were cut back, 0 bases at V and 8 bases at J, with 5 bases in the middle. The CDR3 is made up of 13 amino acids. Germline assignment: CDR1 SGHTA and CDR2 FQGNSA. The CDR3 loop reads CASSLAADSPLHF. CDR3 coding DNA: TGTGCCAGCAGCTTAGCGGCAGATTCACCCCTCCACTTT.

The chain carries TRBV29-1 and TRBJ1-2, with a tentative D call TRBD1 (5 bases). Trimming removed 1 base from V and 3 bases from J, with 12 bases in between. Germline CDR1 is SQVTM and CDR2 is ANQGSEA. This CDR3 comprises 14 residues. The CDR3 sequence is CSVEVVRVHYGYTF. CDR3 sequence (DNA): TGCAGCGTTGAAGTTGTCAGGGTTCACTATGGCTACACCTTC.

V and J are TRBV5-1 and TRBJ2-7; 9 positions agree with TRBD1. CDR1 is SGHRS, CDR2 YFSETQ, per germline. The CDR3 runs 16 residues. V gave up 4 bases and J gave up 0 bases; unmatched junction bases: 8. Here the CDR3 reads CASSLSGTGPSYEQYF. The CDR3 DNA reads TGCGCCAGCAGCCTCTCCGGGACAGGGCCCTCCTACGAGCAGTACTTC.

The V gene is TRBV2, the J gene TRBJ1-4; 7 nucleotides line up with TRBD1. V was pared by 10 bases and J by 8 bases, with 10 bases of the junction left unmatched. This CDR3 spans 13 amino acids. The germline gives CDR1 SNHLY, CDR2 FYNNEI. CDR3: CATTNRQGEKLFF. The DNA of the CDR3 is TGTGCCACCACGAACAGACAGGGAGAAAAACTGTTTTTT.

The rearrangement uses TRBV24-1 and TRBJ2-1; weak D call: TRBD2 (7 bases). The CDR3 length is 15 residues. In germline, CDR1 is KGHDR, CDR2 SFDVKD. Trimming shortened V by 3 bases and J by 4 bases, and 12 bases separated the two germline ends. The CDR3 loop is CATSDGGGLYNEQFF. CDR3 in DNA: TGTGCCACCAGTGATGGGGGGGGCCTTTACAATGAGCAGTTCTTC.

The rearrangement joins TRBV7-2 to TRBJ2-1, with 15 bases matching TRBD2. Germline-derived CDR1 and CDR2 are SGHTA and FQGNSA. CDR3 length: 17 residues. V was clipped by 6 bases and J by 4 bases; unmatched bases: 7. The CDR3 is CASSSPGLAGGYNEQFF. CDR3 DNA sequence: TGTGCCAGCAGTAGCCCTGGACTAGCGGGAGGGTACAATGAGCAGTTCTTC.